These T cell receptor beta chains were read from a single sample in a study of blood T cell repertoires in COVID-19. The assay was immunoSEQ multiplex PCR, and TCRdb's table has in-frame clones only and misses some. This table holds about 480,000 clones, around nine tenths found once. The sample consisted of PBMCs or T cells enriched from blood (not recorded which). The receptors stem from a woman aged 40 to 50 who had recovered from COVID-19. Each CDR3 is given with its conserved first and last residue. The D gene is left open where the match is weak. Clone size is shown for a subset of rows, as once, few, many or a class of expanded clone.

V gene,J gene,D gene,clone size,CDR3 protein,CDR3 DNA
TRBV7-9,TRBJ2-7,NA,NA,CASSLVQNEQYF,TGTGCCAGCAGCTTAGTACAGAACGAGCAGTACTTC
TRBV19,TRBJ2-1,TRBD2,once,CASSMGSGTYNEQFF,TGTGCCAGTAGTATGGGTAGCGGGACTTACAATGAGCAGTTCTTC
TRBV6-1,TRBJ2-1,NA,few,CASSDSLSSYNEQFF,TGTGCCAGCAGTGATAGCTTAAGCTCCTACAATGAGCAGTTCTTC
TRBV27,TRBJ2-1,NA,NA,CASRKPRQGAGLRGGDNEQFF,TGTGCCAGCAGGAAACCCAGACAGGGAGCGGGACTCCGGGGGGGCGACAATGAGCAGTTCTTC
TRBV20-1,TRBJ2-7,NA,NA,CSASLGARYEQYF,TGCAGTGCCAGTTTGGGAGCGCGATACGAGCAGTACTTC
TRBV5-1,TRBJ1-1,NA,NA,CASSLATLNTEAFF,TGCGCCAGCAGCTTGGCCACTCTGAACACTGAAGCTTTCTTT
TRBV27,TRBJ1-1,NA,NA,CASSLSSRGITEAFF,TGTGCCAGCAGTTTATCGTCACGGGGTATCACTGAAGCTTTCTTT
TRBV4-3,TRBJ2-1,TRBD2,NA,CASSQVDGLAENEQFF,TGCGCCAGCAGCCAAGTCGACGGACTAGCGGAAAATGAGCAGTTCTTC
TRBV12-3/TRBV12-4,TRBJ2-7,NA,NA,CASSLGTPPEQYF,TGTGCCAGCAGTTTAGGGACACCGCCCGAGCAGTACTTC
TRBV7-2,TRBJ1-1,NA,NA,CASSLVRETEAFF,TGTGCCAGCAGCTTAGTCAGGGAAACTGAAGCTTTCTTT
TRBV7-9,TRBJ2-1,TRBD2,NA,CASSSRRLAGSYNEQFF,TGTGCCAGCAGCTCCCGAAGACTAGCGGGCTCCTACAATGAGCAGTTCTTC
TRBV4-1,TRBJ1-5,TRBD1,NA,CASSRGQGANQPQHF,TGCGCCAGCAGCCGGGGACAGGGGGCGAATCAGCCCCAGCATTTT
TRBV6-5,TRBJ2-7,NA,NA,CASIDRPYEQYF,TGTGCCAGCATCGACAGGCCCTACGAGCAGTACTTC
TRBV6-5,TRBJ1-2,TRBD1,few,CASSLDPQGAGGYTF,TGTGCCAGCAGCTTGGACCCACAGGGGGCAGGAGGCTACACCTTC
TRBV28,TRBJ2-2,TRBD2,NA,CAIGTSGDTGELFF,TGTGCCATCGGGACTAGCGGAGACACCGGGGAGCTGTTTTTT
TRBV6-5,TRBJ2-1,NA,NA,CASSSPYGKSDNEQFF,TGTGCCAGCAGTTCCCCTTACGGGAAAAGCGACAATGAGCAGTTCTTC
TRBV10-1,TRBJ1-1,NA,NA,CASSGGTENTEAFF,TGCGCCAGCAGCGGCGGAACGGAGAACACTGAAGCTTTCTTT
TRBV2,TRBJ1-1,NA,once,CASGALGLNTEAFF,TGTGCCAGCGGGGCTTTGGGGTTAAACACTGAAGCTTTCTTT
TRBV25-1,TRBJ2-5,NA,NA,CASSESGETQYF,TGTGCCAGCAGTGAATCCGGGGAGACCCAGTACTTC
TRBV5-5,TRBJ1-2,NA,NA,CASSLLDSYGYTF,TGTGCCAGCAGCTTGCTTGACTCCTATGGCTACACCTTC
TRBV6-5,TRBJ1-1,NA,NA,CATYAQGLGFEAFF,TGTGCCACCTACGCGCAGGGGCTTGGCTTTGAAGCTTTCTTT
TRBV3-1/TRBV3-2,TRBJ1-5,NA,NA,CASSQGWGGNNQPQHF,TGTGCCAGCAGCCAAGGATGGGGAGGGAACAATCAGCCCCAGCATTTT
TRBV6-4,TRBJ2-1,TRBD2,once,CASSDSRLAGDVFF,TGTGCCAGCAGTGACTCGAGGCTAGCGGGAGACGTGTTCTTC
TRBV23-1,TRBJ1-5,NA,NA,CAARQGNQPQHF,TGCGCCGCACGACAGGGCAATCAGCCCCAGCATTTT